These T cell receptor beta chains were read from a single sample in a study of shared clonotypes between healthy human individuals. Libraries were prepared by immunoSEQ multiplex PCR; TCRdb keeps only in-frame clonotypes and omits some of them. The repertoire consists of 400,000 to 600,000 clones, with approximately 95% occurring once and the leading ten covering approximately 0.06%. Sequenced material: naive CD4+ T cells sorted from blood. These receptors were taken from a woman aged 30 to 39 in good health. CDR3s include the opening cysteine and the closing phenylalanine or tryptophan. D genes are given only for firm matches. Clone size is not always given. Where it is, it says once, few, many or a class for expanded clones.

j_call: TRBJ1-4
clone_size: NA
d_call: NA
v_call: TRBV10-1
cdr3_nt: TGCGCCAGCAGTGACAGGGAAGGCACTAATGAAAAACTGTTTTTT
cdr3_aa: CASSDREGTNEKLFF

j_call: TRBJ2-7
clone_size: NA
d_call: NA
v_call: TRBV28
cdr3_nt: TGTGCCAGCAGTTTGGGACTTCTAATCTACGAGCAGTACTTC
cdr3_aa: CASSLGLLIYEQYF

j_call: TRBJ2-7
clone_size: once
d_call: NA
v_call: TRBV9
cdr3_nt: TGTGCCAGCAGCGTAGGCCTGGGCGTCTCCTACGAGCAGTACTTC
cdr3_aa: CASSVGLGVSYEQYF

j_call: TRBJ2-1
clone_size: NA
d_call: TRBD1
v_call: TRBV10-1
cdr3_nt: TGCGCCAGCACTACCGGGACAGGGTTTGGTGAGCAGTTCTTC
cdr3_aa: CASTTGTGFGEQFF

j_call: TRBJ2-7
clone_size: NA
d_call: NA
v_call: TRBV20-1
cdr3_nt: TGCAGTGCTCCCCAGGTCTACGAGCAGTACTTC
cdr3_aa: CSAPQVYEQYF

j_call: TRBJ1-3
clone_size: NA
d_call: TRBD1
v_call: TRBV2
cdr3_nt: TGTGCCAGCAGTGAGGAGGGGGCAGGGACCATATATTTT
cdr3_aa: CASSEEGAGTIYF

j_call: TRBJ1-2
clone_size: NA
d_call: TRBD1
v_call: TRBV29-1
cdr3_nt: TGCAGCGTTGAATTAGGGACAGGGGGTTATGGCTACACCTTC
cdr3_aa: CSVELGTGGYGYTF

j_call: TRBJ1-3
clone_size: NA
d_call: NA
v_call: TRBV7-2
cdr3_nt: TGTGCCAGCAGAGGTACAATAGCTGGAAACACCATATATTTT
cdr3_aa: CASRGTIAGNTIYF

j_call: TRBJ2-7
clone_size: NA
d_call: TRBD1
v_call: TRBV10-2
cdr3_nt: TGCGCCAGCCGGGTCACATGGGGACAGGGGTATTACGAGCAGTACTTC
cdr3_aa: CASRVTWGQGYYEQYF

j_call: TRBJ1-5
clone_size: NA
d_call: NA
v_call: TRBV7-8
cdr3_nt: TGTGCCAGCAGCTTACGGGACGGGAGCAATCAGCCCCAGCATTTT
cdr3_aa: CASSLRDGSNQPQHF

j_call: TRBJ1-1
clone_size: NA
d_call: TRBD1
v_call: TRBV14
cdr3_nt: TGTGCCAGCAGCCGGACAGGGGGCCCGAACACTGAAGCTTTCTTT
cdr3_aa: CASSRTGGPNTEAFF

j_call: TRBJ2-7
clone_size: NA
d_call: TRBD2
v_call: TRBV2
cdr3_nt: TGTGCCAGCAGGGCCGGACTAGACGGAGGCTACGAGCAGTACTTC
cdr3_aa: CASRAGLDGGYEQYF

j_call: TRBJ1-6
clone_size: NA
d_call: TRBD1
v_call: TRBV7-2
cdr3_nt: TGTGCCAGCAGCTCCCGGACAGGGGGTAATTCACCCCTCCACTTT
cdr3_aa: CASSSRTGGNSPLHF

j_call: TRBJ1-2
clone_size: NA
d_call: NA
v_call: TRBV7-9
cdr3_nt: TGTGCCAGCAGCTTAGCAGGCCTGGGGGCTGGCTACACCTTC
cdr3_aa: CASSLAGLGAGYTF

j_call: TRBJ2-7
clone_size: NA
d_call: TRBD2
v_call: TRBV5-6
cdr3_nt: TGTGCCAGCAGCTTGGGCGGGAGGAGCGCCTACGAGCAGTACTTC
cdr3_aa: CASSLGGRSAYEQYF

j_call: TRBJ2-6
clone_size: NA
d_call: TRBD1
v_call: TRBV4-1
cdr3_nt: TGCGCCAGCAGCCAGGGACAGGGGGCTGTTGGGGCCAACGTCCTGACTTTC
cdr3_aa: CASSQGQGAVGANVLTF

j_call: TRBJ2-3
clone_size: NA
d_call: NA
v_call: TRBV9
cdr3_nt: TGTGCCAGCAGCGTATTGTCTACTAGCACAGATACGCAGTATTTT
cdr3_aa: CASSVLSTSTDTQYF

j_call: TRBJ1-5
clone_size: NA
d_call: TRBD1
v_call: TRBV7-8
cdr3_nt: TGTGCCAGCAGCCTCGGGACAGGTCCTCAGCCCCAGCATTTT
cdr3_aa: CASSLGTGPQPQHF

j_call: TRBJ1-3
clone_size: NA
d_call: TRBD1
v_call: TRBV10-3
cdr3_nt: TGTGCCATCGGGGGGGACAGCTCTGGAAACACCATATATTTT
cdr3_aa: CAIGGDSSGNTIYF

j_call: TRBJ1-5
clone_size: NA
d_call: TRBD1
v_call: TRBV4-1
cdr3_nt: TGCGCCAGCAGGATGAGGGAAACAGGGGGCCGTCAGCCCCAGCATTTT
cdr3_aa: CASRMRETGGRQPQHF

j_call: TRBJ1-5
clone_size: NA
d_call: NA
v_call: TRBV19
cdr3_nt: TGTGCCAGTAGTATCGCGACTTATAGCAATCAGCCCCAGCATTTT
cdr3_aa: CASSIATYSNQPQHF

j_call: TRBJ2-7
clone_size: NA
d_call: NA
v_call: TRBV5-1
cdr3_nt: TGCGCCAGCAGCTTACCCAGGTTCGACGAGCAGTACTTC
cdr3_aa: CASSLPRFDEQYF

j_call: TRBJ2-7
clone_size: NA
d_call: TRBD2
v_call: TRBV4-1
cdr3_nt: TGCGCCAGCAGCCAAGCCCTAGCGGGTTTCTCCTACGAGCAGTACTTC
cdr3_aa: CASSQALAGFSYEQYF

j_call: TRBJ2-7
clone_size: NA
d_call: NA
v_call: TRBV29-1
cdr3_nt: TGCATGGTGGAAGTTGACTCCTACGAGCAGTACTTC
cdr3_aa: CMVEVDSYEQYF

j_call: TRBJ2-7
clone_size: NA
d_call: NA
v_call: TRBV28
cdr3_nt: TGTGCCAGCAGTTTAAAGACCGACCGGAGGAACGAGCAGTACTTC
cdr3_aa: CASSLKTDRRNEQYF

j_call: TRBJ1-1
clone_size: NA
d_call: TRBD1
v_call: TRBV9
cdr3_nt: TGTGCCAGCAGCGTAGCTTATCTAGACAGGGGGGCGGCTGAAGCTTTCTTT
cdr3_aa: CASSVAYLDRGAAEAFF

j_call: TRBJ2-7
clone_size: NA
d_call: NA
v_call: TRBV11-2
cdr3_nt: TGTGCCAGCAGGCCCGCGCACGGGACCTACGAGCAGTACTTC
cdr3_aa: CASRPAHGTYEQYF

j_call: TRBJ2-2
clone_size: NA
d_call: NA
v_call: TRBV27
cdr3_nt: TGTGCCAGCAGCGGATGGGGCGGGGAGCTGTTTTTT
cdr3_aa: CASSGWGGELFF

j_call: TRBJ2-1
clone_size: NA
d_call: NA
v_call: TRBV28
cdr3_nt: TGTGCCAGCAGGGTCCCTAGTACTTGGGAGCAGTTCTTC
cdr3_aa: CASRVPSTWEQFF

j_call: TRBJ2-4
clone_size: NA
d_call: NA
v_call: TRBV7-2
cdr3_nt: TGTGCCAGCAGCCAAGAGGTAGCCAAAAACATTCAGTACTTC
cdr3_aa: CASSQEVAKNIQYF

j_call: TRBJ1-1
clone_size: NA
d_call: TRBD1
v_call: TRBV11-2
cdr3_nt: TGTGCCAGCAGCAACCGGGACAGGGGTTGGGGGAACACTGAAGCTTTCTTT
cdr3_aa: CASSNRDRGWGNTEAFF

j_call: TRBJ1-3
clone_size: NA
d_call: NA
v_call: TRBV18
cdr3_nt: TGTGCCAGCTCACCACGGGACCGGGGAGACGGAAACACCATATATTTT
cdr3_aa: CASSPRDRGDGNTIYF

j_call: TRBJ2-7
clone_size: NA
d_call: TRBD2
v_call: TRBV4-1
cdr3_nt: TGCGCCAGCAGCCAACCATTAGCGGGAGGTCGTTACGAGCAGTACTTC
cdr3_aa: CASSQPLAGGRYEQYF

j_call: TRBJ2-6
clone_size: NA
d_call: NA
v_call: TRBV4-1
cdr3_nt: TGCGCCAGCAGCCAAGAGAGGGGAGAGGTGTCTGGGGCCAACGTCCTGACTTTC
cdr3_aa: CASSQERGEVSGANVLTF

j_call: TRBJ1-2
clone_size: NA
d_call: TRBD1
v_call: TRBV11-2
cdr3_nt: TGTGCCAGCAGCTCAAGACAGGGTCCGGAGACTAACTATGGCTACACCTTC
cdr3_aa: CASSSRQGPETNYGYTF

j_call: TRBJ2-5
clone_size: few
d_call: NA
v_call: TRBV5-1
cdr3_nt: TGCGCCAGCAGCTTGGATGGGGAGACCCAGTACTTC
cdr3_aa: CASSLDGETQYF

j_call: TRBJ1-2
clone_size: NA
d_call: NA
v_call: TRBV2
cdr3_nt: TGTGCCAGCGGACAGCTTTATGGCTACACCTTC
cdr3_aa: CASGQLYGYTF

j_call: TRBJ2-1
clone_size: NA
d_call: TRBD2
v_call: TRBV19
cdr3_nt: TGTGCCAGTAGTACCACTAGCGCCAATGAGCAGTTCTTC
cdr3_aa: CASSTTSANEQFF

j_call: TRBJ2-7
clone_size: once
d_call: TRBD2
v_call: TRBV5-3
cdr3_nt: TGTGCCAGAAGCGGACTAGCGGGCAGACAGGGGGCCTACGAGCAGTACTTC
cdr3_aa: CARSGLAGRQGAYEQYF

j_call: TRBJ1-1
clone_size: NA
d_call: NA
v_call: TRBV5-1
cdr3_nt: TGCGCCAGCAGCTTGGGACAGGCCTTCGGCACTGAAGCTTTCTTT
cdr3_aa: CASSLGQAFGTEAFF

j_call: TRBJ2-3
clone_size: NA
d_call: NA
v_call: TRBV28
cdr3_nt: TGTGCCACCGAACTAGCCGGCACAGATACGCAGTATTTT
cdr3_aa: CATELAGTDTQYF

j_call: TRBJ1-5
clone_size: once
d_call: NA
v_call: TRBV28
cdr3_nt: TGTGCCAGCAGTCGGGGGAATCAGCCCCAGCATTTT
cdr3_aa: CASSRGNQPQHF

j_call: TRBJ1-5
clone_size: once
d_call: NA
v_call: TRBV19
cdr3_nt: TGTGCCAGTAATGGCCAGGGCAATCAGCCCCAGCATTTT
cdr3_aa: CASNGQGNQPQHF

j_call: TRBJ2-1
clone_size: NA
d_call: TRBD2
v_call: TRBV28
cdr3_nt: TGTGCCAGCAGTTTATCGTCTAGCGGGAGTAATGAGCAGTTCTTC
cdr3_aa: CASSLSSSGSNEQFF

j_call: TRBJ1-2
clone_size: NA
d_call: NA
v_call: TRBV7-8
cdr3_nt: TGTGCCAGCAGTAGTCTCACCACCGGGGCTTTCGGCTACACCTTC
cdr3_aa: CASSSLTTGAFGYTF